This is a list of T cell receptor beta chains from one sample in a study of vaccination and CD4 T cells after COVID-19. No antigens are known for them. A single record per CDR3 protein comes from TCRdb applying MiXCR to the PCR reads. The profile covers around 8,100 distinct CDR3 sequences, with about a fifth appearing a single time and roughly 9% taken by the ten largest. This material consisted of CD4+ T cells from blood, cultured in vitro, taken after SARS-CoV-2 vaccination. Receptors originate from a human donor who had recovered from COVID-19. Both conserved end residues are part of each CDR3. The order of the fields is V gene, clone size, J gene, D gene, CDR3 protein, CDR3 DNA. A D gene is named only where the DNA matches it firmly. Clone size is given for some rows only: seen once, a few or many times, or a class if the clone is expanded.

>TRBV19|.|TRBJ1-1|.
CASSSQGMNTEAFF
TGTGCCAGTAGTTCACAGGGCATGAACACTGAAGCTTTCTTT
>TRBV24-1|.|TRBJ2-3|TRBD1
CATSDKGAVGNTQYF
TGTGCCACCAGTGATAAGGGGGCTGTTGGGAATACGCAGTATTTT
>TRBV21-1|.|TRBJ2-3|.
CASQTTTDTQYF
TGTGCCAGCCAAACCACCACAGATACGCAGTATTTT
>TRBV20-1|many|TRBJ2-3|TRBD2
CSASHGRGTDTQYF
TGCAGTGCTAGTCACGGGAGGGGCACAGATACGCAGTATTTT
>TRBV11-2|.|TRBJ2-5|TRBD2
CASSPRTSGSHETQYF
TGTGCCAGCAGCCCCCGGACTAGCGGGAGCCACGAGACCCAGTACTTC
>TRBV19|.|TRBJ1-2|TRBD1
CRDRGNYGYTF
TGTCGGGACAGGGGGAACTATGGCTACACCTTC
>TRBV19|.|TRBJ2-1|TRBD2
CASCQLAGNNNEQFF
TGTGCCAGTTGCCAACTAGCGGGAAATAACAATGAGCAGTTCTTC
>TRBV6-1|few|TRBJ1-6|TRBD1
CASSESGQARPDNSPLHF
TGTGCCAGCAGTGAATCGGGACAGGCCAGACCTGATAATTCACCCCTCCACTTT
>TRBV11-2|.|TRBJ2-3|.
CASSLVDTQYF
TGTGCCAGCAGCTTAGTTGATACGCAGTATTTT
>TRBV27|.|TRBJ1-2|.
CASSLWNSGGYGYTF
TGTGCCAGCAGTTTATGGAACAGTGGCGGCTATGGCTACACCTTC
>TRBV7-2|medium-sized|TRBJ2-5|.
CASRYYLEAAETQYF
TGTGCCAGCAGGTACTACCTGGAGGCAGCAGAGACCCAGTACTTC
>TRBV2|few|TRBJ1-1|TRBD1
CASSEVQGRNTEAFF
TGTGCCAGCAGTGAAGTACAGGGGCGGAACACTGAAGCTTTCTTT
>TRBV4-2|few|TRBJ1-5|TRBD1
CASSRLGQGGNQPQHF
TGTGCCAGCAGCAGACTTGGACAGGGAGGCAATCAGCCCCAGCATTTT
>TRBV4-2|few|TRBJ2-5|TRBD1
CASSQALRRGQETQYF
TGTGCCAGCAGCCAAGCGCTCCGCAGGGGGCAAGAGACCCAGTACTTC
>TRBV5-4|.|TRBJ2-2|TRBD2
CASSPGLAGGPTGELFF
TGTGCCAGCAGCCCGGGACTAGCGGGAGGGCCCACCGGGGAGCTGTTTTTT
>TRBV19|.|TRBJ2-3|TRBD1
CATTRQGSSDTQYF
TGTGCCACAACAAGACAGGGGAGCTCAGATACGCAGTATTTT
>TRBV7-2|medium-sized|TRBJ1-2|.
CASSLLREGYTF
TGTGCCAGCAGCCTGCTGAGGGAGGGCTACACCTTC
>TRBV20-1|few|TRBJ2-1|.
CSARDRGGEQFF
TGCAGTGCTAGAGATAGGGGCGGTGAGCAGTTCTTC
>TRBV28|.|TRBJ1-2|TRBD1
CASTSGGNGYTF
TGTGCCAGCACCTCAGGGGGGAATGGCTACACCTTC
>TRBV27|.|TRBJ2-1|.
CASSLLDGNNEQFF
TGTGCCAGCAGTTTACTGGACGGGAACAATGAGCAGTTCTTC
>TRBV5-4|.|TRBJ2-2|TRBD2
CASSFTSGIAGELFF
TGTGCCAGCAGCTTCACTAGCGGGATAGCCGGGGAGCTGTTTTTT
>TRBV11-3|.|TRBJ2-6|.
CASSLEAVVSGANVLTF
TGTGCCAGCAGCTTAGAGGCCGTCGTCTCTGGGGCCAACGTCCTGACTTTC
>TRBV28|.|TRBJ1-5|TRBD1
CASSLTQQGMRAQHF
TGTGCCAGCAGTTTAACCCAACAGGGGATGAGAGCCCAGCATTTT
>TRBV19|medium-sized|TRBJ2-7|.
CASSFGGGAQYF
TGTGCCAGTAGTTTTGGCGGCGGCGCGCAGTACTTC
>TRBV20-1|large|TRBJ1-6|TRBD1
CSAKRTQGHNSPLHF
TGCAGTGCGAAGCGAACACAGGGGCATAATTCACCCCTCCACTTT
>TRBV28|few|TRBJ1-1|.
CASSLDTILMNTEAFF
TGTGCCAGCAGTCTAGACACCATCCTCATGAACACTGAAGCTTTCTTT
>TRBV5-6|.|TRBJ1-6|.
CASSLERRINSPLHF
TGTGCCAGCAGCTTGGAGCGGCGGATTAATTCACCCCTCCACTTT
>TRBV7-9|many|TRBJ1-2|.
CASSLRGDGYTF
TGTGCCAGCAGCTTAAGAGGGGATGGCTACACCTTC
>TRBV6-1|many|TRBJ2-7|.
CASWGSRSTYEQYF
TGTGCCAGCTGGGGGTCAAGATCGACCTACGAGCAGTACTTC
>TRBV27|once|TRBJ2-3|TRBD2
CASRATSGNTQYF
TGTGCCAGCAGGGCGACTAGCGGTAATACGCAGTATTTT
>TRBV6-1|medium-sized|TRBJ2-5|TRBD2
CASSTPPGLREETQYF
TGTGCCAGCAGCACACCTCCGGGCCTGCGGGAGGAGACCCAGTACTTC
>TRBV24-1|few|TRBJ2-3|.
CATSSGGAGTDTQYF
TGTGCCACCAGTTCGGGGGGCGCGGGGACAGATACGCAGTATTTT
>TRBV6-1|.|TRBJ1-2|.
CASSDGGGYTF
TGTGCCAGCAGCGACGGGGGGGGCTACACCTTC
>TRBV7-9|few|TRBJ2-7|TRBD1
CASSPGDRKSSYEQYF
TGTGCCAGCAGCCCCGGGGACAGAAAAAGCTCCTACGAGCAGTACTTC
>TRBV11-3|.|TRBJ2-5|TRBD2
CASSQGLAGGETQYF
TGTGCCAGCAGCCAGGGACTAGCGGGAGGAGAGACCCAGTACTTC
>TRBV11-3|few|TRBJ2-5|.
CASSQSSGTGTQYF
TGTGCCAGCAGCCAGAGTAGTGGAACAGGGACCCAGTACTTC
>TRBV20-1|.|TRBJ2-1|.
CSVNARQFEQFF
TGCAGCGTTAACGCGCGGCAGTTCGAGCAGTTCTTC
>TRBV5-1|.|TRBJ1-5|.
CASSLAFFDSNQPQHF
TGCGCCAGCAGCTTGGCCTTCTTTGATAGCAATCAGCCCCAGCATTTT
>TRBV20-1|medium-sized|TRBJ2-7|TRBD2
CSASRASGSYEQYF
TGCAGTGCTAGTCGGGCTAGCGGGTCCTACGAGCAGTACTTC
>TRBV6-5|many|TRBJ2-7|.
CASSYQAPGVSEQYF
TGTGCCAGCAGTTACCAGGCACCGGGGGTATCCGAGCAGTACTTC
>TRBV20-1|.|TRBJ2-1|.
CSAREAGRGSSYNEQFF
TGCAGTGCTAGAGAAGCAGGAAGGGGGAGCTCCTACAATGAGCAGTTCTTC
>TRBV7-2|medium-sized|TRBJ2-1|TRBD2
CASSLGILAGYDEQFF
TGTGCCAGCAGCTTAGGTATTCTAGCGGGATACGATGAGCAGTTCTTC
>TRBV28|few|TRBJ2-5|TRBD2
CASSSQIAGRKETQYF
TGTGCCAGCAGTTCACAGATAGCGGGAAGGAAAGAGACCCAGTACTTC
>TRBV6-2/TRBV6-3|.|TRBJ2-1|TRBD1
CASSTDRAYNEQFF
TGTGCCAGCAGCACAGACAGGGCCTACAATGAGCAGTTCTTC
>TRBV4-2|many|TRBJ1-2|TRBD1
CASSHGLTGDYGYTF
TGTGCCAGCAGCCACGGGCTTACAGGGGACTATGGCTACACCTTC
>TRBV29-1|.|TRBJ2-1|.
CSVDWAVGTNEQFF
TGCAGCGTTGATTGGGCCGTAGGGACCAATGAGCAGTTCTTC
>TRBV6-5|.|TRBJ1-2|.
CASSYSTGSGYYGYTF
TGTGCCAGCAGTTACTCGACAGGTAGCGGCTATTATGGCTACACCTTC
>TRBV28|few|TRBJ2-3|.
CASSFSWGTDTQYF
TGTGCCAGCAGTTTTAGCTGGGGCACAGATACGCAGTATTTT
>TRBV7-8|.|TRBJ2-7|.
CASSLPSGVADTYEQYF
TGTGCCAGCAGCTTACCCTCAGGGGTAGCGGATACCTACGAGCAGTACTTC
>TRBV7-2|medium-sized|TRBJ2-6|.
CASSLASSGANVLTF
TGTGCCAGCAGCTTAGCTAGCTCTGGGGCCAACGTCCTGACTTTC
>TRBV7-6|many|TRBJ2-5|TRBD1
CASSLASAGTVGQETQYF
TGTGCCAGCAGCTTAGCTTCCGCCGGGACAGTGGGCCAAGAGACCCAGTACTTC